This record looks at one T cell receptor beta chain sequence and its context. TCRdb keeps only in-frame clones here, not all; method: immunoSEQ multiplex PCR. The profile shows roughly 99,000 clones, 90% to 95% of them singletons. This entry is derived from a study of T cell changes during pregnancy in multiple sclerosis. The trim removed 4 bases at V and 7 bases at J, leaving 7 bases unmatched. The CDR3 spans 15 residues. Germline V lookup: CDR1 SGHVS, CDR2 FNYEAQ. Material: peripheral blood, obtained after pregnancy. The receptor was isolated from a female donor in good health, enrolled as a control in a pregnancy study. The rearrangement uses TRBV7-6 and TRBJ1-6; 7 bases fit TRBD1. In DNA, the CDR3 is TGTGCCAGCAGCTCACCGACAGGGTTGAATTCACCCCTCCACTTT. It translates to CASSSPTGLNSPLHF.